The 3 T cell receptor beta chains in this list originate from one sample, sequenced in a study of metastatic and nonmetastatic thyroid tumors. TCRdb ran MiXCR on the PCR reads. The sample lists tens of thousands of clones, 23% occurring once. No patient received treatment before thyroid surgery. Material for sequencing was blood. These receptors were taken from a female donor with papillary thyroid cancer or a benign thyroid nodule (not recorded which). Some clones in this sample may be carry-over from other donors' samples.

This clone has only a few counts. This sequence joins TRBV5-4 and TRBJ2-3, with a weak D call TRBD1 (6 bases). There are 16 residues in the CDR3. V was clipped by 1 base and J by 0 bases, with 12 bases between them. Germline CDR1 reads SGHNT; CDR2 reads YYREEE (reference sequence). CDR3 sequence (DNA): TGTGCCAGCAGCTTGCCGCAGGGGCCCAGCACAGATACGCAGTATTTT. Protein sequence: CASSLPQGPSTDTQYF.

The J gene is TRBJ2-2, the V gene TRBV12-3 or TRBV12-4; maybe TRBD1 (6 bases). Trimming cost V 7 bases and J 7 bases, with 16 bases left between them. The CDR3 has 14 residues. The CDR3 reads CASNSQGRNGELFF. The CDR3, as DNA: TGTGCCAGCAATTCACAGGGAAGGAACGGGGAGCTGTTTTTT.

This clone has at least ten counts. This chain joins TRBV12-3 or TRBV12-4 and TRBJ1-1; D gene unclear. Trimming pared 6 bases from V and 6 bases from J, leaving 11 bases between. CDR3 size: 12 residues. CDR3 loop: CASSPGVAEAFF. The CDR3 DNA follows: TGTGCCAGCAGCCCCGGGGTGGCTGAAGCTTTCTTT.